This T cell receptor (beta chain) is from a study of T-cell reconstitution after alpha-beta-depleted transplantation in children. V dropped 7 bases and J dropped 5 bases, with 10 bases sitting between them. CDR3 size: 12 residues. The germline V gene has CDR1 ENHRY and CDR2 SYGVKD. The TCRbeta library incorporated unique molecular identifiers. TCRdb independently ran MiXCR on the PCR reads; one entry per CDR3 protein. The repertoire holds 450,000 to 550,000 distinct CDR3 sequences, with 11% as singletons. Whole-study results and caveats: About two months after transplant, alpha-beta T cells reportedly came from several hundred expanded graft clones. Fresh T-cell production supplied most of the T-cell counts and diversity seen one year after transplant.

In its sample, this clonotype was seen many times. What it binds is not known. The J gene is TRBJ2-3, the V gene TRBV10-3; tentatively, D is TRBD1 or TRBD2 (5 bases each). The sample was PBMCs, mostly from graft donor cells, taken 180 days after TCRalphabeta/CD19-depleted stem cell transplant. The sequence came from a female patient aged 2-10 years who had a stem cell transplant for aplastic anemia, so the T cells may come from the graft donor. As DNA, the CDR3 is TGTGCCATCAACGGTGGGGGAGATACGCAGTATTTT. Translation gives CAINGGGDTQYF.